This T cell receptor beta chain was captured in a study of vaccination and CD4 T cells after COVID-19. Study-level information: Median time from COVID diagnosis to post-COVID sampling was 101 days (35 to 161).

A note on this clonotype: The target antigen is unknown.

The V segment lost 2 bases and the J segment 5 bases; nucleotides outside the gene matches: 1. Per the germline V gene, CDR1 is KGHSH and CDR2 is LQKENI. The CDR3 is made up of 14 amino acids. Scientists ran DNA taken from cultured CD4+ T cells through the Oncomine TCR Beta short-read assay for sequencing. TCRdb itself ran the PCR reads through MiXCR, one entry per CDR3 protein. This table has over 14,000 distinct CDR3 sequences, around 57% appearing once. As for treatment: roughly 10-day PBMC culture with coronavirus spike peptide pools or control peptides (ViraFEST assay). Sequencing was carried out using CD4+ T cells from blood, cultured in vitro. This rearrangement joins TRBV18 to TRBJ1-1, with 11 bases aligning to TRBD1. The source of this sequence is a human donor who had recovered from COVID-19. DNA for the CDR3: TGTGCCAGCTCACCAGGGACAGGGGGGACTGAAGCTTTCTTT. The encoded protein is CASSPGTGGTEAFF.